This T cell receptor (beta chain) is drawn from a study of T cell responses to AZD1222 COVID-19 vaccine. General study points: Unmutated regions of variants are reportedly targeted by nearly half of spike-specific TCRs.

TCRdb's table, derived via immunoSEQ multiplex PCR, lists solely in-frame clones and lacks some. The table records approximately 140,000 clones, about 90% of them present only once. Concerning this clone itself: Its antigen is undetermined.

Germline-derived CDR1 and CDR2 are MNHEY and SVGAGI. The CDR3 totals 13 residues. Trimming at V came to 8 bases and at J to 7 bases, leaving 5 bases not matched to a gene. Sample: peripheral blood, taken 28 days after the second AZD1222 dose. The chain recombines TRBV6-5 with TRBJ1-4, with 9 positions matching TRBD1. The clonotype was recovered from an adult who received the AZD1222 COVID-19 vaccine. As DNA, the CDR3 is TGTGCCAGCGGTCGACAGGGGGGTGAAAAACTGTTTTTT. It yields the protein CASGRQGGEKLFF.